The 28 T cell receptor beta chains in this list originate from one sample, sequenced in a study of CD8 T cells in Susac syndrome (dated by TCRdb to between 2017 and 2020). Library construction relied on the immunoSEQ multiplex PCR assay. RNA was extracted using the RNeasy kit, and roughly 0.45 to 1 microgram was reverse transcribed with random hexamers. TCRdb ran its own pipeline on the public reads, namely fastp trimming at Q25 and MiXCR clone calling, and kept in-frame beta chains. Every entry covers one CDR3 protein and lists the most common genes and DNA from its rows. The table for this sample lists more than 70,000 distinct CDR3 sequences; around 93% of them were counted only once. Roughly 0.3% of the sample is in the top ten clones. Material for sequencing was CD8+ T cells from PBMCs. These receptor sequences come from a human donor in good health.

The chain employs TRBV14 and TRBJ2-6; D not resolved. The length of the CDR3 is 17 residues. From germline, CDR1 is SGHDN and CDR2 FVKESK. V lost 0 bases and J lost 0, with 9 bases in between. The CDR3 sequence is CASSQDPGPSGANVLTF. The CDR3 DNA is TGTGCCAGCAGCCAAGATCCCGGCCCCTCTGGGGCCAACGTCCTGACTTTC.

V is TRBV13 and J is TRBJ2-7; 12 positions match TRBD2. This CDR3 has 15 amino acids. Germline loops: CDR1 PRHDT, CDR2 FYEKMQ (reference sequence). V lost 4 bases to trimming and J lost 1 base; unmatched junction nucleotides: 2. In DNA form, the CDR3 reads TGTGCCAGCAGCTCGACTAGCGGGGGTTCCTACGAGCAGTACTTC. Amino acid sequence: CASSSTSGGSYEQYF. Filled out from reference TRBV13 and TRBJ2-7, the complete variable domain reads AAGVIQSPRHLIKEKRETATLKCYPIPRHDTVYWYQQGPGQDPQFLISFYEKMQSDKGSIPDRFSAQQFSDYHSELNMSSLELGDSALYFCASSSTSGGSYEQYFGPGTRLTVT.

The chain is built from TRBV4-1 and TRBJ1-2; D ambiguous. Per germline, CDR1 MGHRA and CDR2 YSYEKL. V lost 4 bases and J lost 4, with 16 bases in between. The CDR3 length is 15 residues. CDR3 amino acids: CASSPWAAGFYGYTF. CDR3 bases: TGCGCCAGCAGCCCCTGGGCGGCAGGCTTCTATGGCTACACCTTC.

The V and J genes are TRBV6-5 and TRBJ2-3; D is uncertain. The CDR3 is 13 residues long. V was clipped by 6 bases and J by 4 bases, with 11 bases between them. Germline CDR1 is MNHEY and CDR2 is SVGAGI. CDR3 loop: CASSRGPSDTQYF. CDR3 nucleotides: TGTGCCAGCAGCCGCGGACCGTCAGATACGCAGTATTTT.

This sequence joins TRBV6-8 and TRBJ1-3, with TRBD1 as a possible D gene (5 bases). Trimming removed 2 bases from V and 4 bases from J, with 15 bases in between. Germline V lookup: CDR1 MNHGY, CDR2 SAAAGT. There are 16 residues in the CDR3. The CDR3 region is CASSYVGRESGNTIYF. The DNA of the CDR3 is TGTGCCAGCAGTTACGTCGGCAGGGAGTCCGGAAACACCATATATTTT.

CDR3 residues: CASSVGRRDRGHTNYGYTF. CDR3 in DNA: TGTGCCAGCAGCGTAGGGCGTCGGGACAGGGGGCATACTAACTATGGCTACACCTTC. The chain employs TRBV9 and TRBJ1-2; 12 nucleotides align to TRBD1. Looked up from germline, CDR1 is SGDLS and CDR2 is YYNGEE. The CDR3 is 19 residues long. Unmatched junction bases numbered 9, after V lost 0 bases and J lost 0 bases.

The chain couples TRBV7-6 to TRBJ2-1, with 10 bases lining up with TRBD2. This CDR3 has 15 amino acids. V shed 2 bases, J shed 3 bases, and the junction held 1 base outside the gene matches. CDR1 is SGHVS and CDR2 is FNYEAQ in the germline V gene. CDR3 in amino acids: CASSLTSGDYNEQFF. The DNA for the CDR3 is TGTGCCAGCAGCTTAACTAGCGGGGACTACAATGAGCAGTTCTTC.

The rearrangement uses TRBV9 and TRBJ2-1; 7 bases map to TRBD2. This CDR3 contains 15 residues. Germline V gene lookup returns CDR1 SGDLS and CDR2 YYNGEE. After removal of 4 bases from V and 0 bases from J, the junction contained 4 bases not matched to a gene. The CDR3 sequence is CASSLGGGSYNEQFF. CDR3 DNA: TGTGCCAGCAGCCTGGGCGGGGGCTCCTACAATGAGCAGTTCTTC.

This sequence joins TRBV19 and TRBJ2-1, with 11 bases fitting TRBD2. The CDR3 runs to 14 residues. V shed 5 bases, J shed 7 bases, and the junction held 4 bases outside the gene matches. From germline, CDR1 is LNHDA and CDR2 SQIVND (reference sequence). CDR3 region: CASSVTSGGNEQFF. The CDR3, as DNA: TGTGCCAGTAGTGTCACTAGCGGGGGAAATGAGCAGTTCTTC.

The chain is built from TRBV5-6 and TRBJ2-7; 7 bases align to TRBD1. V gave up 4 bases and J gave up 2 bases; unmatched junction bases: 3. CDR1 SGHDT and CDR2 YYEEEE come from the germline V gene. The CDR3 length is 13 residues. Here the CDR3 DNA reads TGTGCCAGCAGCAGAGGACAGGCCTACGAGCAGTACTTC. Residues: CASSRGQAYEQYF.

The rearrangement joins TRBV7-9 to TRBJ1-2; a weak D match, TRBD1 (5 bases). The CDR3 consists of 13 residues. V lost 3 bases, J lost 4 bases, and 9 bases lay in between. Looked up from germline, CDR1 is SEHNR and CDR2 is FQNEAQ (reference sequence). The CDR3 protein is CASSFGTPYGYTF. The CDR3 coding sequence is TGTGCCAGCAGCTTCGGGACGCCCTATGGCTACACCTTC.

The chain uses TRBV13 and TRBJ2-2, with D perhaps matching TRBD2 (5 bases). The CDR3 is 17 residues long. CDR1 and CDR2 from the germline V gene are PRHDT and FYEKMQ (reference sequence). The V end was cut by 0 bases, the J end by 1 base, with 12 bases between. The CDR3 DNA reads TGTGCCAGCAGCTTAGGCGGGGTGACCGAGAACACCGGGGAGCTGTTTTTT. Translation gives CASSLGGVTENTGELFF.

V usage is TRBV7-9 and J usage is TRBJ2-2; TRBD1 might be the D (5 bases). V gave up 0 bases and J gave up 0 bases, with 5 bases separating them. The CDR3 contains 15 residues. CDR1 and CDR2 (germline): SEHNR, FQNEAQ (reference sequence). The CDR3 sequence: CASSLARANTGELFF. In nucleotides, the CDR3 is TGTGCCAGCAGCTTAGCCAGGGCGAACACCGGGGAGCTGTTTTTT.

The chain carries TRBV3-1 and TRBJ2-7, with D uncertain. This CDR3 is built from 14 residues. Germline-derived CDR1 and CDR2 are LGHDT and YNNKEL (reference sequence). V was shortened by 0 bases and J by 5 bases, with 11 bases between the two germline ends. The CDR3 loop reads CASSQDSWANEQYF. CDR3 DNA: TGTGCCAGCAGCCAAGATTCCTGGGCGAACGAGCAGTACTTC.

A remark on this clonotype: A junction boundary mismatches the germline segment, possibly from a read error. The genes are TRBV5-4 and TRBJ1-2; D not resolved. The CDR3 runs 11 residues. Germline V lookup: CDR1 SGHNT, CDR2 YYREEE (reference sequence). CDR3 sequence: CALSYPPNQEF. The CDR3 DNA reads TGTGCTCTCTCCTACCCACCGAACCAGGAGTTC.

J is TRBJ2-7 and V is TRBV5-4, with 8 positions matching TRBD2. The CDR3 runs 15 residues. Germline values: CDR1 SGHNT, CDR2 YYREEE (reference sequence). The ends lost 0 bases at V and 4 bases at J; junction bases unmatched: 6. CDR3 region: CASSLESGGTYEQYF. The CDR3 coding sequence is TGTGCCAGCAGCTTGGAAAGCGGGGGTACATACGAGCAGTACTTC.

V gene TRBV12-3 or TRBV12-4 combines with J gene TRBJ2-2, with 7 nucleotides matching TRBD1. The CDR3 has 15 amino acids. V was pared by 6 bases and J by 6 bases, with 10 bases of the junction left unmatched. The chain's CDR3 is CASSSRQGRSGELFF. The DNA of the CDR3 is TGTGCCAGCAGCTCCCGACAGGGTAGATCCGGGGAGCTGTTTTTT.

The rearrangement joins TRBV9 to TRBJ1-1; 7 nucleotides match TRBD1. Germline loops: CDR1 SGDLS, CDR2 YYNGEE. The CDR3 length is 15 residues. Unmatched junction bases numbered 2, after V lost 0 bases and J lost 0 bases. The DNA of the CDR3 is TGTGCCAGCAGCGTAGAGACAGGGATGAACACTGAAGCTTTCTTT. Translating it yields CASSVETGMNTEAFF.

This clonotype was recorded only once. The chain couples TRBV6-1 to TRBJ2-6; no clear D gene. The CDR3 length is 16 residues. Germline V lookup: CDR1 MNHNS, CDR2 SASEGT. Trimming took 8 bases from V and 1 from J, leaving 15 bases between them. This CDR3 is CASDLDGTSGANVLTF. The CDR3 DNA is TGTGCCAGCGACCTGGACGGAACATCTGGGGCCAACGTCCTGACTTTC.

The chain employs TRBV6-5 and TRBJ2-7, with 8 bases matching TRBD1. In germline, CDR1 is MNHEY, CDR2 SVGAGI. The ends lost 5 bases at V and 2 bases at J; junction bases unmatched: 5. This CDR3 contains 14 residues. The CDR3 nucleotides are TGTGCCAGCAGTCAGGACAGGGTGGCCTACGAGCAGTACTTC. Protein: CASSQDRVAYEQYF.

This chain links TRBV6-2 or TRBV6-3 with TRBJ1-5; D not resolved. Trimming removed 6 bases from V and 5 bases from J, with 11 bases in between. The CDR3 covers 13 residues. Looked up from germline, CDR1 is MNHEY and CDR2 is SVGEGT. Here the CDR3 reads CASSITVYQPQHF. CDR3 DNA: TGTGCCAGCAGCATCACGGTTTATCAGCCCCAGCATTTT.

The chain is built from TRBV4-1 and TRBJ2-2, with 9 bases matching TRBD2. CDR1 MGHRA and CDR2 YSYEKL come from the germline V gene. V was pared by 1 base and J by 0 bases, with 3 bases of the junction left unmatched. There are 17 residues in the CDR3. CDR3 sequence: CASSQVSSGANTGELFF. The CDR3 DNA is TGCGCCAGCAGCCAAGTATCTAGCGGGGCGAACACCGGGGAGCTGTTTTTT.

The CDR3 DNA reads TGTGCCAGCACCCCCGGGGGATTAAATCAGCCCCAGCATTTT. The encoded protein is CASTPGGLNQPQHF. This rearrangement joins TRBV27 to TRBJ1-5; tentatively, D is TRBD1 (5 bases). Between the trimmed V and J ends, which lost 7 bases and 4 bases, there was a span of 14 bases. Germline loops: CDR1 MNHEY, CDR2 SMNVEV (reference sequence). The CDR3 covers 14 residues.

This chain links TRBV6-5 with TRBJ2-2, with D hard to call. V dropped 7 bases and J dropped 1 base, with 13 bases sitting between them. Germline lookup yields CDR1 MNHEY and CDR2 SVGAGI. This CDR3 spans 15 amino acids. CDR3 coding DNA: TGTGCCAGCACCACTCCGGCGCTGAACACCGGGGAGCTGTTTTTT. As protein: CASTTPALNTGELFF.

The chain employs TRBV9 and TRBJ1-1, with D possibly being TRBD1 (6 bases). This CDR3 is 11 amino acids long. Germline loops: CDR1 SGDLS, CDR2 YYNGEE. V was cut by 6 bases and J by 8 bases, with 11 bases left in between. CDR3 protein: CASTGGGEAFF. Here the CDR3 DNA reads TGTGCCAGCACGGGGGGCGGAGAAGCTTTCTTT. The whole variable domain, remainder taken from reference TRBV9 and TRBJ1-1, is DSGVTQTPKHLITATGQRVTLRCSPRSGDLSVYWYQQSLDQGLQFLIQYYNGEERAKGNILERFSAQQFPDLHSELNLSSLELGDSALYFCASTGGGEAFFGQGTRLTVV.

The rearrangement uses TRBV20-1 and TRBJ1-5; unclear D gene. Deletions cut 3 bases from V and 5 bases from J, with 5 bases between. Germline lookup yields CDR1 DFQATT and CDR2 SNEGSKA (reference sequence). The CDR3 covers 11 residues. CDR3 region: CSARSDQPQHF. DNA for the CDR3: TGCAGTGCTAGGTCGGATCAGCCCCAGCATTTT.

The J gene is TRBJ2-7, the V gene TRBV5-1; TRBD1 might be the D (6 bases). The germline V and J ends were trimmed by 4 bases and 3 bases, with 20 bases remaining between them. The CDR3 has 16 residues. CDR1 and CDR2 from the germline V gene are SGHRS and YFSETQ. DNA for the CDR3: TGCGCCAGCAGCACAGAAGGTAGGGACACCCTCTACGAGCAGTACTTC. Translating it yields CASSTEGRDTLYEQYF.

The genes are TRBV16 and TRBJ2-3; D is ambiguous. From germline, CDR1 is KGHSY and CDR2 FQNENV. The CDR3 is made up of 14 amino acids. Trimming stripped 1 base from V and 6 bases from J, with 11 bases between. CDR3 sequence (DNA): TGTGCCAGCAGCCAATGGAAGGGCCGGGATACGCAGTATTTT. Amino acids: CASSQWKGRDTQYF.